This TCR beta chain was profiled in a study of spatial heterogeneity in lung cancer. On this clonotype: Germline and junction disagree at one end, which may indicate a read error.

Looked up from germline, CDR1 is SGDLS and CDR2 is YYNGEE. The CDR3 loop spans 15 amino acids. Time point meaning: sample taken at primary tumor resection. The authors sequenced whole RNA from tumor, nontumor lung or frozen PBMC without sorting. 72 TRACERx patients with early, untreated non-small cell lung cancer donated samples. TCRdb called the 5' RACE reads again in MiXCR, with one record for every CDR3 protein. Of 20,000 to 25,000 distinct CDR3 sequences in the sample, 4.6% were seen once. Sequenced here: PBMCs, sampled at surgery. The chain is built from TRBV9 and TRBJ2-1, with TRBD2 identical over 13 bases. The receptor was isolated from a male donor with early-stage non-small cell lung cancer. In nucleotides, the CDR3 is TGTGCCAGCAGCGTAGGGGGACTAGCGGGACTTGAGCAGATCTTC. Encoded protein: CASSVGGLAGLEQIF.